This T cell receptor (beta chain) stems from a study of blood T cell repertoires in COVID-19. Study overall: Sample material is recorded as cDNA or gDNA derived from T cells, B-cell-depleted T cells, or PBMCs.

Data came from immunoSEQ multiplex PCR; TCRdb stores just in-frame clones and leaves some out. This repertoire shows 240,000 or so clones, 86% found once; its top ten account for approximately 6.2%. J lost 4 bases, V lost 1 base, and 4 bases had no gene match. Germline loops: CDR1 MGHDK, CDR2 SYGVNS. The CDR3 is 16 amino acids. Sequenced: peripheral blood. This receptor was identified in a man aged 55 to 70 with acute or convalescent COVID-19. This chain joins TRBV25-1 and TRBJ2-1; 10 positions agree with TRBD2. The CDR3 nucleotides read TGTGCCAGCAGTGAATTCGGGACTAGCGCTTACAATGAGCAGTTCTTC. The encoded protein is CASSEFGTSAYNEQFF.